This T cell receptor (beta chain) comes out of a study of blood T cell repertoires in COVID-19. In the study overall: Researchers got acute and convalescent COVID-19 samples from the United States, Italy and Spain. T cells, B-cell-depleted T cells, or PBMCs provided the cDNA or gDNA that served as material.

Generated by immunoSEQ multiplex PCR, the TCRdb table keeps only in-frame clones and is missing some. This table has about 150,000 clones, 70% to 90% appearing once. Followed longitudinally, the Seattle patients had been enrolled during active infection. This CDR3 spans 14 amino acids. The germline V and J ends were trimmed by 5 bases and 0 bases, with 10 bases remaining between them. Germline V CDR1 and CDR2: SGHTA, FQGTGA. This receptor was obtained from a man aged 55 to 70 with COVID-19, enrolled during active disease. V is TRBV7-3 and J is TRBJ1-1, with D possibly being TRBD1 (6 bases). The sequencing sample was made of peripheral blood. CDR3 protein: CASSQGQMNTEAFF. The CDR3 nucleotides read TGTGCCAGCAGCCAGGGGCAAATGAACACTGAAGCTTTCTTT.